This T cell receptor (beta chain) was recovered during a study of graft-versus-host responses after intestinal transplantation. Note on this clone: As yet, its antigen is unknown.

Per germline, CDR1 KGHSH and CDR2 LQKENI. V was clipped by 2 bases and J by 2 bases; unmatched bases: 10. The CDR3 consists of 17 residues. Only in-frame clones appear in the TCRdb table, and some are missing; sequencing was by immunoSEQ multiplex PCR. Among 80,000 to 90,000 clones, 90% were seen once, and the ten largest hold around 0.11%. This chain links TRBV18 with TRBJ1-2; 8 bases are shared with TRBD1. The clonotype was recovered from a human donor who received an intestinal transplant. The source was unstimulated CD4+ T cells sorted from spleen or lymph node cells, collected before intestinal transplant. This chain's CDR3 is CASSPGTGDLGNYGYTF. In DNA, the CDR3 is TGTGCCAGCTCACCAGGGACAGGTGACCTGGGAAACTATGGCTACACCTTC.